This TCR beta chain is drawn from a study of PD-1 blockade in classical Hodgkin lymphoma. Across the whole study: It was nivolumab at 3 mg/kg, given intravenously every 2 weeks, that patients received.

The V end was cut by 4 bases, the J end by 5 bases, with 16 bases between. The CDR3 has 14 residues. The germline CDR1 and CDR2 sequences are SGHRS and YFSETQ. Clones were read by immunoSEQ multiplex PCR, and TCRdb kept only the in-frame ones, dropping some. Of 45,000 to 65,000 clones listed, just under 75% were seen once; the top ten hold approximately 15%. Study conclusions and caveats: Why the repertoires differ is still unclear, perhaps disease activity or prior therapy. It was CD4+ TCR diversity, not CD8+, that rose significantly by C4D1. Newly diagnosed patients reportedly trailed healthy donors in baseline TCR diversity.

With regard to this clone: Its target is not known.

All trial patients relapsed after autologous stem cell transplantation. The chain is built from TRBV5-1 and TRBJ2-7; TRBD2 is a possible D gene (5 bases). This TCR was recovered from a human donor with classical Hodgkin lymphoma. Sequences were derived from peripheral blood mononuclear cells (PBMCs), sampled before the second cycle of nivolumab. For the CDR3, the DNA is TGCGCCAGCAGCCTTACCACTAGTCTCCACGAGCAGTACTTC. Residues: CASSLTTSLHEQYF. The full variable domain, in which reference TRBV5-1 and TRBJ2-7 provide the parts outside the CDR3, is KAGVTQTPRYLIKTRGQQVTLSCSPISGHRSVSWYQQTPGQGLQFLFEYFSETQRNKGNFPGRFSGRQFSNSRSEMNVSTLELGDSALYLCASSLTTSLHEQYFGPGTRLTVT.